This TCR beta chain was sequenced in a study of response to subunit inactivated influenza vaccine. The CDR3 sequence is 17 residues long. V lost 4 bases and J lost 7; bases outside the gene matches: 13. TCRdb ran MiXCR on the RT-PCR reads and lists one entry per CDR3 protein. In the table there are 600,000 to 850,000 distinct CDR3 sequences, 14% of which are singletons. This clonotype has only a few counts. The rearrangement uses TRBV12-3 or TRBV12-4 and TRBJ2-3; 11 positions agree with TRBD2. The clonotype originates from a man aged 50-59 years who received an inactivated influenza vaccine. Sequencing was performed on PBMCs from blood, taken 14 to 15 days before vaccination. The CDR3 coding sequence is TGTGCCAGCAGTTCAGACCAAAATCGACTAGCGGGAAATACGCAGTATTTT. Its protein product is CASSSDQNRLAGNTQYF.